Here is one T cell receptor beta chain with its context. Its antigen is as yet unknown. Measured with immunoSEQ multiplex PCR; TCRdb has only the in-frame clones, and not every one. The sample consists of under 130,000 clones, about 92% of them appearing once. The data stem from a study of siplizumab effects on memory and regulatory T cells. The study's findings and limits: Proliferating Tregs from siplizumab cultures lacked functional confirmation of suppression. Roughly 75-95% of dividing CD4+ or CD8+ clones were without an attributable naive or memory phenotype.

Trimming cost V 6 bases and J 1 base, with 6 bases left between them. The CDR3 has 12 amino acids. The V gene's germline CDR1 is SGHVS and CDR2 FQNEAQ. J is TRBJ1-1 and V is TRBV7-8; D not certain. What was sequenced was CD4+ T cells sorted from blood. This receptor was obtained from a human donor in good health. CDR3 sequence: CASRKANTEAFF. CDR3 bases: TGTGCCAGCAGGAAAGCGAACACTGAAGCTTTCTTT.